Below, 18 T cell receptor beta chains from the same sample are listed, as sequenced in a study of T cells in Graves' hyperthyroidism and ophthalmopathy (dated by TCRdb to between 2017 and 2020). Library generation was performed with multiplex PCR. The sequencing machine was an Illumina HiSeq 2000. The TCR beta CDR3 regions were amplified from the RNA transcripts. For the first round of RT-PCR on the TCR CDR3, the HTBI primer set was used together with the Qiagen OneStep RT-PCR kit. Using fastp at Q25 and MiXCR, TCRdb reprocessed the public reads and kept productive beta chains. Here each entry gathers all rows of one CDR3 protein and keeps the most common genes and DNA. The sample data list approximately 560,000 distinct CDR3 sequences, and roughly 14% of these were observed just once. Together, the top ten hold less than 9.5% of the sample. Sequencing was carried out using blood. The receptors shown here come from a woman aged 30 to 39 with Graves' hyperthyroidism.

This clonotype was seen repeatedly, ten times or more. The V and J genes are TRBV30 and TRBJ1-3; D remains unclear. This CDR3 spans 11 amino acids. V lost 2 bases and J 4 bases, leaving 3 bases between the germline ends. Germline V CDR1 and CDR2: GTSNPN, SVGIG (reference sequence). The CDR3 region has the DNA TGTGCCTGGAGTTCAGGAAACACCATATATTTT. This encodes CAWSSGNTIYF.

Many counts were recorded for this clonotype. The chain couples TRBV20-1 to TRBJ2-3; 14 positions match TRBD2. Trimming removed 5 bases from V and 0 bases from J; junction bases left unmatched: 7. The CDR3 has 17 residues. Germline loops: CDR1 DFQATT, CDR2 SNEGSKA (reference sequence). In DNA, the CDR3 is TGCAGTGCTTTGACTAGCGGGAGGGCCGGTAGCACAGATACGCAGTATTTT. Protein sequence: CSALTSGRAGSTDTQYF.

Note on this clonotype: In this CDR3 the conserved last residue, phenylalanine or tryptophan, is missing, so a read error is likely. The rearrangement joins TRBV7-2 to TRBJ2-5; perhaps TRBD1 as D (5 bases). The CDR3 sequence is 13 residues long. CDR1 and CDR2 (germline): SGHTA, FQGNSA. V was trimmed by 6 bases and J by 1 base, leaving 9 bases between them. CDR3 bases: TGTGCCAGCAGGCCCCAGGGCCAAGAGACCCAGTACTTA. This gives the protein CASRPQGQETQYL.

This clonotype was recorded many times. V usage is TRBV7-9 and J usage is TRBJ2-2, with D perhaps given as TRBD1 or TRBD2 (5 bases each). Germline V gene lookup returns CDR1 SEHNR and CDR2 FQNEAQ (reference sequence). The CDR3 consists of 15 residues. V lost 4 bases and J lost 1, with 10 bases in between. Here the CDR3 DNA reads TGTGCCAGCAGCTGGGGACGGATGAACACCGGGGAGCTGTTTTTT. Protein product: CASSWGRMNTGELFF.

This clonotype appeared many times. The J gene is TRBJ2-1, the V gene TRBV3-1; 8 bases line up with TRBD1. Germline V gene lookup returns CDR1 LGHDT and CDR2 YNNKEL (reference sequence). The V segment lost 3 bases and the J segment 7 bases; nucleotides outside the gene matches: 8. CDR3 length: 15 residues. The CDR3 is CASSHRGQGVNEQFF. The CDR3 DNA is TGTGCCAGCAGCCACCGCGGACAGGGAGTAAATGAGCAGTTCTTC.

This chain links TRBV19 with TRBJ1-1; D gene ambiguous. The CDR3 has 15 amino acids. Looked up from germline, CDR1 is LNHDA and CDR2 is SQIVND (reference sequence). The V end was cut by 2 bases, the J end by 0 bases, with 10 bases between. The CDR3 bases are TGTGCCAGTAGTATAATCGGCAGGATGAACACTGAAGCTTTCTTT. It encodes CASSIIGRMNTEAFF.

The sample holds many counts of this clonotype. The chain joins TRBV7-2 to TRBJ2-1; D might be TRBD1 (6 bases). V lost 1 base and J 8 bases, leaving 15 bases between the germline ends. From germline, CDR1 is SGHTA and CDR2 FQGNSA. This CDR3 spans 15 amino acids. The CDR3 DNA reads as TGTGCCAGCAGCTTAGATTGGATCGAGGGGGATGAGCAGTTCTTC. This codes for CASSLDWIEGDEQFF.

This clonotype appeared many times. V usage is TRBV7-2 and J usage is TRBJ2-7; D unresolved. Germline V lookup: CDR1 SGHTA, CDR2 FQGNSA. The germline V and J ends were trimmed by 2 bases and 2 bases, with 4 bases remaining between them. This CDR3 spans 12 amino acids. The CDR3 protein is CASSLMPYEQYF. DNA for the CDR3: TGTGCCAGCAGCTTAATGCCCTACGAGCAGTACTTC.

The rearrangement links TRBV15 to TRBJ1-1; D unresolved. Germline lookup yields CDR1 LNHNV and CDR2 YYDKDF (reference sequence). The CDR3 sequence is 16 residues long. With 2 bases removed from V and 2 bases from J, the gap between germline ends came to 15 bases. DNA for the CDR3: TGTGCCACCAGCAGATATACCGGGCTCCCAAACACTGAAGCTTTCTTT. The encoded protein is CATSRYTGLPNTEAFF.

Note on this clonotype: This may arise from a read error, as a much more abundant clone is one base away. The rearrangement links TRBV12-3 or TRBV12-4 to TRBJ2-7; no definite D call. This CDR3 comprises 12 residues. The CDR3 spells CVSSFNYGEQYF. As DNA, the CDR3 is TGTGTCAGCAGTTTTAACTATGGCGAGCAGTACTTC.

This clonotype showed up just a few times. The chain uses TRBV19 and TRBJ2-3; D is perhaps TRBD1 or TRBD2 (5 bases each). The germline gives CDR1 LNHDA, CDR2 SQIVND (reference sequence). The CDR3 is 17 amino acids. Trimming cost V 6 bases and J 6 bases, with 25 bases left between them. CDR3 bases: TGTGCCAGTAGCGAAGGACCGGGACCCTCTTTGCGGGATACGCAGTATTTT. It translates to CASSEGPGPSLRDTQYF.

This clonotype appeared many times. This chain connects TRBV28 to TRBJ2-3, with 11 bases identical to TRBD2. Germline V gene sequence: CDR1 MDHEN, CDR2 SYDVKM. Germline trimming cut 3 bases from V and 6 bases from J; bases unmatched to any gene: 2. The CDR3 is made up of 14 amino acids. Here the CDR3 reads CASSFTSGSDTQYF. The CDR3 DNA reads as TGTGCCAGCAGTTTTACTAGCGGGAGCGATACGCAGTATTTT.

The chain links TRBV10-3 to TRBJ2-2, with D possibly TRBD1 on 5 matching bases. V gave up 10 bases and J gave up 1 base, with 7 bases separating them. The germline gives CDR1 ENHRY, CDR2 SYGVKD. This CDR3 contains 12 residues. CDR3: CATQGNTGELFF. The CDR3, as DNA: TGTGCCACCCAGGGGAACACCGGGGAGCTGTTTTTT.

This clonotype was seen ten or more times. CDR3 region: CSARNPETGVTYEQYF. Here the CDR3 DNA reads TGCAGTGCTAGGAACCCCGAGACAGGGGTTACCTACGAGCAGTACTTC. This chain joins TRBV20-1 and TRBJ2-7, with TRBD1 matching 8 bases. In germline, CDR1 is DFQATT, CDR2 SNEGSKA (reference sequence). CDR3 length: 16 amino acids. After removal of 3 bases from V and 2 bases from J, the junction contained 12 bases not matched to a gene.

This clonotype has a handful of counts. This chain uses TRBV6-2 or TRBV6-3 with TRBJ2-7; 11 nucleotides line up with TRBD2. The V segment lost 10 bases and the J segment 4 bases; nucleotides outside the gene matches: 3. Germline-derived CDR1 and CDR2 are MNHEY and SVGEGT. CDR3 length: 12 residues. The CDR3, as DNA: TGTGCCACCCTAGCGGGAGGATACGAGCAGTACTTC. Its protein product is CATLAGGYEQYF.

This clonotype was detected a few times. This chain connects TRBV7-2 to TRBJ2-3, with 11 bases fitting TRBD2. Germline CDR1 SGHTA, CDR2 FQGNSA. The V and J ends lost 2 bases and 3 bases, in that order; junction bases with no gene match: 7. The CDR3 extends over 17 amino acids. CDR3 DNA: TGTGCCAGCAGCTTAACTAGCGGGAGTGGCGGTACAGATACGCAGTATTTT. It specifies CASSLTSGSGGTDTQYF.

The CDR3 DNA reads TGTGCCTGGAGTGTACGATGGCTGTCAAGGAAGACTAATGAAAAACTGTTTTTT. It translates to CAWSVRWLSRKTNEKLFF. The V call is TRBV30, the J call TRBJ1-4; D unclear. The CDR3 contains 18 residues. V was trimmed by 0 bases and J by 2 bases, leaving 19 bases between them. CDR1 GTSNPN and CDR2 SVGIG come from the germline V gene (reference sequence).

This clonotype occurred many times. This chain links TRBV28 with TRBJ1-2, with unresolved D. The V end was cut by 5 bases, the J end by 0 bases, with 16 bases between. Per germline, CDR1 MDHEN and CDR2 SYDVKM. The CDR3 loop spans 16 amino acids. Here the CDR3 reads CASSLQIGSSNYGYTF. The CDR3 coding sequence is TGTGCCAGCAGTCTCCAAATCGGGTCCTCTAACTATGGCTACACCTTC.